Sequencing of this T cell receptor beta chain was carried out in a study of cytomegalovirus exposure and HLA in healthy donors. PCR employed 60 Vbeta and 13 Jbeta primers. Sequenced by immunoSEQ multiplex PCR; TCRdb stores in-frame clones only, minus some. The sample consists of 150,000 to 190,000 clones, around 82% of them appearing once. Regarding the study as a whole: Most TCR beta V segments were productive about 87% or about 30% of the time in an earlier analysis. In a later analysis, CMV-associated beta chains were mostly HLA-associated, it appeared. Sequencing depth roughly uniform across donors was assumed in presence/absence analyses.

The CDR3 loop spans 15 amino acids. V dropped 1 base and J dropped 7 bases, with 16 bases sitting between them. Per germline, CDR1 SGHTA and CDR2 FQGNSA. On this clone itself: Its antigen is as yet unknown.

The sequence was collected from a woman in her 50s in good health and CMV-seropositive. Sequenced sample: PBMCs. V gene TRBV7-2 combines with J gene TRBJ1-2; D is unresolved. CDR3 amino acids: CASSLESSRASGYTF. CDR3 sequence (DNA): TGTGCCAGCAGCTTAGAGTCCTCAAGAGCGTCTGGCTACACCTTC.